A selection of T cell receptor beta chains follows, all from one sample in a study of T cells in Graves' hyperthyroidism and ophthalmopathy. Each CDR3 protein gets one entry after TCRdb re-called the multiplex PCR reads with MiXCR. This sample has around 300,000 distinct CDR3 sequences, with 20% to 25% found just once. Sequencing input: blood. Receptor source: a middle-aged man with Graves' hyperthyroidism that later progressed to Graves' ophthalmopathy. Each CDR3 is given with its conserved first and last residue. Fields, in order: D gene, CDR3 length, V gene, clone size, J gene, CDR3 DNA, CDR3 protein. A D gene is named only where the DNA matches it firmly. Clone size is given for some rows only: seen once, a few or many times, or a class if the clone is expanded.

>TRBD2|15|TRBV20-1|many|TRBJ2-7
TGCAGTGCGGGGGAGCCAGCGGGAGGTCTCTACGAGCAGTACTTC
CSAGEPAGGLYEQYF
>TRBD1|13|TRBV6-2/TRBV6-3|.|TRBJ1-5
TGTGCCAGCAGTTTCCGGGACAGGCAGCCCCAGCATTTT
CASSFRDRQPQHF
>TRBD1|14|TRBV6-1|many|TRBJ1-1
TGTGCCAGCAGTAAAACAGGGGGCATGAGTGAAGCTTTCTTT
CASSKTGGMSEAFF
>.|12|TRBV6-1|once|TRBJ1-1
TGTGCCAGCAGTGGGGAGGGCACTGAAGCTTTCTTT
CASSGEGTEAFF
>TRBD1|15|TRBV19|many|TRBJ1-5
TGTGCCAGTAAGAAAGACAGGGCCGAAAATCAGCCCCAGCATTTT
CASKKDRAENQPQHF
>.|14|TRBV2|.|TRBJ2-5
TGTGCCAGCAGTGAACAAGGCAGGGTTGAGACCCAGTACTTC
CASSEQGRVETQYF
>.|13|TRBV6-1|many|TRBJ1-2
TGTGCCAGCAGTGAAAGGAGAGTGTTTGCCTACACCTTC
CASSERRVFAYTF
>.|12|TRBV12-3/TRBV12-4|many|TRBJ1-2
TGTGCCAGCAGTTTCGGCGGCCTAGGCTACACCTTC
CASSFGGLGYTF
>.|14|TRBV12-3/TRBV12-4|many|TRBJ1-1
TGTGCCAGCAGACAGCACGGGGGGAACACTGAAGCTTTCTTT
CASRQHGGNTEAFF
>.|12|TRBV9|many|TRBJ2-2
TGTGCCAGCAGCGTAGGCCCCGGGGAGCTGTTTTTT
CASSVGPGELFF
>.|11|TRBV28|many|TRBJ2-5
TGTGCCAGCAGTCAACTAGAGACCCAGTACTTC
CASSQLETQYF
>.|15|TRBV28|many|TRBJ1-1
TGTGCCAGCAGTTTTCTCGGACAATCGAACACTGAAGCTTTCTTT
CASSFLGQSNTEAFF
>TRBD2|17|TRBV27|.|TRBJ2-7
TGTGCCAGCAGTTTGGTAGGCCTAGCGGGAGTGAACTACGAGCAGTACTTC
CASSLVGLAGVNYEQYF
>.|13|TRBV27|many|TRBJ1-2
TGTGCCAGCAGTTTATCGCCCAGGGTAGGCTACACCTTC
CASSLSPRVGYTF
>.|14|TRBV20-1|many|TRBJ2-7
TGCAGTGCTCCCGGGCCTCCAGGGGCCTACGAGCAGTACTTC
CSAPGPPGAYEQYF
>.|15|TRBV11-3|once|TRBJ2-5
TGTGCCAGCAGCTTAGCTGGGAGGTCGCAAGAGACCCAGTACTTC
CASSLAGRSQETQYF
>TRBD1|14|TRBV6-2/TRBV6-3|many|TRBJ1-2
TGTGCCACGCGGCGGGACAGGAACTTTTACCGCTACACCTTC
CATRRDRNFYRYTF
>.|13|TRBV20-1|many|TRBJ2-7
TGCAGTGCTAATGACTACCTATCCTACGAGCAGTACTTC
CSANDYLSYEQYF
>TRBD1|14|TRBV6-1|many|TRBJ2-6
TGTGCCATTCGACAGGGGGCTGGGGCCAACGTCCTGACTTTC
CAIRQGAGANVLTF
>TRBD2|13|TRBV10-2|.|TRBJ2-7
TGCGCCAGCAAGGCTAGCGGGAGTTACGAGCAGTACTTC
CASKASGSYEQYF
>.|14|TRBV6-1|.|TRBJ1-1
TGTGCCAGCAGTGTACGAGGGAAGAACACTGAAGCTTTCTTT
CASSVRGKNTEAFF
>TRBD2|16|TRBV28|.|TRBJ2-5
TGTGCCAGCAGTTTACTAGCGGGAGGAGACCAAGAGACCCAGTACTTC
CASSLLAGGDQETQYF
>.|12|TRBV12-3/TRBV12-4|many|TRBJ2-7
TGTGCCAGCAGTCTCCTTGGGGGGGAGCAGTACTTC
CASSLLGGEQYF
>.|12|TRBV10-3|many|TRBJ2-5
TGTGCCATCAGTGAGTCGATCGAGACCCAGTACTTC
CAISESIETQYF
>TRBD2|15|TRBV6-2/TRBV6-3|many|TRBJ2-7
TGTGCCAGCAGAGCCTGGGGAGCGGGAGAATCCGAGCAGTACTTC
CASRAWGAGESEQYF
>.|16|TRBV19|few|TRBJ1-5
TGTGCCAGTTCCCTCACCAAGCGGGGGGCAAGGCAGCCCCAGCATTTT
CASSLTKRGARQPQHF
>.|11|TRBV20-1|.|TRBJ2-7
TGCAGTGCTAGAGGGTTTTACGAGCAGTACTTC
CSARGFYEQYF
>.|12|TRBV12-3/TRBV12-4|.|TRBJ1-1
TGTGCCAGCAGTCCTAAGAACACTGAAGCTTTCTTT
CASSPKNTEAFF
>.|13|TRBV12-3/TRBV12-4|.|TRBJ1-3
TGTGCCAGCAGCTTAGGGACTGGAAACACCATATATTTT
CASSLGTGNTIYF
>.|13|TRBV6-5|many|TRBJ1-1
TGTGCCAGCAGTTACCCAGGGTTGACTGAAGCTTTCTTT
CASSYPGLTEAFF